These 3 T cell receptor beta chains were sequenced from one sample in a study of blood T cell repertoires in COVID-19. Method: immunoSEQ multiplex PCR; TCRdb's copy keeps in-frame clones and lacks some. The sample lists 220,000 or so clones, around four fifths occurring once. The sequenced material came from peripheral blood. The receptors come from a man aged 25-45 years with active or convalescent COVID-19.

The CDR3 region is CASSRGQGYGYTF. As DNA, the CDR3 is TGTGCCAGCAGCCGGGGACAGGGCTATGGCTACACCTTC. The rearrangement joins TRBV6-5 to TRBJ1-2; TRBD1 agrees at 9 bases. With V trimmed by 6 bases and J by 4 bases, 3 bases remained unmatched. CDR3 length: 13 amino acids. Germline CDR1 and CDR2: MNHEY and SVGAGI.

This clone was seen just once. The chain links TRBV4-3 to TRBJ2-1, with 8 bases identical to TRBD1. CDR1 and CDR2 from the germline V gene are LGHNA and YSLEER. The CDR3 is 14 residues long. With V trimmed by 0 bases and J by 7 bases, 2 bases remained unmatched. The chain's CDR3 is CASSQDWTGNEQFF. The CDR3 region has the DNA TGCGCCAGCAGCCAAGATTGGACAGGGAATGAGCAGTTCTTC.

This chain joins TRBV5-8 and TRBJ2-7; unclear D gene. Trimming took off 4 bases at V and 2 bases at J, with 4 bases between the two ends. Per the germline V gene, CDR1 is SGHTS and CDR2 is YDEGEE. The CDR3 has 11 amino acids. This CDR3 reads CASSTTYEQYF. The DNA of the CDR3 is TGTGCCAGCAGCACTACCTACGAGCAGTACTTC.